The rows below give T cell receptor beta chains drawn from one sample of a study of technical replicates of blood from several donors. TCRdb's table, derived via immunoSEQ multiplex PCR, lists solely in-frame clones and lacks some. The sample has some 64,000 clones, approximately 83% seen once; the top ten hold around 5.5%. Sequencing was performed on PBMCs. These receptors all come from a human donor in good health. Some clones in this sample may be carry-over from other donors' samples. CDR3s include the opening cysteine and the closing phenylalanine or tryptophan. D genes are given only for firm matches. Some rows have no size entry. The others give once, few or many, or a class for an expanded clone.

>TRBJ2-5|TRBV5-1|15|TRBD2|-
CASSRVAGGMETQYF
TGCGCCAGCAGCAGGGTTGCGGGAGGGATGGAGACCCAGTACTTC
>TRBJ1-4|TRBV15|16|-|-
CATSAIRYRSNEKLFF
TGTGCCACCAGCGCAATCCGTTACAGGAGTAATGAAAAACTGTTTTTT
>TRBJ1-1|TRBV2|13|TRBD1|-
CASTQGENTEAFF
TGTGCCAGCACCCAGGGGGAGAACACTGAAGCTTTCTTT
>TRBJ2-1|TRBV9|19|TRBD2|once
CASSPGTSGSSAIRDEQFF
TGTGCCAGCAGCCCAGGGACTAGCGGGAGTTCAGCCATACGGGATGAGCAGTTCTTC
>TRBJ2-2|TRBV6-1|14|-|-
CASKGGAGTGELFF
TGTGCCAGCAAGGGGGGGGCCGGAACCGGGGAGCTGTTTTTT
>TRBJ2-3|TRBV19|12|-|-
CARDPFTDTQYF
TGTGCCCGGGATCCTTTCACAGATACGCAGTATTTT
>TRBJ2-3|TRBV19|14|-|-
CASSKGPVVHTQYF
TGTGCCAGTAGCAAGGGGCCGGTCGTGCATACGCAGTATTTT
>TRBJ1-6|TRBV7-9|15|-|-
CASSLTGGSNSPLHF
TGTGCCAGCAGTCTGACAGGAGGATCTAATTCACCCCTCCACTTT
>TRBJ1-2|TRBV10-3|13|-|-
CAISALEETGYTF
TGTGCCATCAGTGCCTTGGAGGAGACTGGCTACACCTTC
>TRBJ2-7|TRBV28|14|TRBD1|-
CASRNRGSSYEQYF
TGTGCCAGCAGGAACAGGGGTAGTTCCTACGAGCAGTACTTC
>TRBJ1-5|TRBV7-2|14|TRBD1|-
CASSLAGQNQPQHF
TGTGCCAGCAGCTTAGCGGGACAGAATCAGCCCCAGCATTTT
>TRBJ1-3|TRBV18|15|TRBD1|-
CASSPRWTGENTIYF
TGTGCCAGCTCACCACGGTGGACAGGGGAAAACACCATATATTTT
>TRBJ1-5|TRBV6-6|14|TRBD1|-
CASSLEDRGKPQHF
TGTGCCAGCAGCCTTGAAGACAGGGGTAAGCCCCAGCATTTT
>TRBJ1-2|TRBV30|13|-|-
CAWSATGSYGYTF
TGTGCCTGGAGTGCCACAGGGAGCTATGGCTACACCTTC
>TRBJ2-3|TRBV9|16|TRBD2|-
CASSPLAGGITDTQYF
TGTGCCAGCAGCCCCCTAGCGGGAGGGATCACAGATACGCAGTATTTT
>TRBJ1-1|TRBV2|12|-|-
CASRQGGTEAFF
TGTGCCAGCAGACAGGGCGGGACTGAAGCTTTCTTT
>TRBJ2-7|TRBV7-8|15|-|-
CASSHSSGDLYEQYF
TGTGCCAGCAGTCACTCCTCAGGGGACCTTTACGAGCAGTACTTC
>TRBJ1-5|TRBV18|14|TRBD1|-
CASSYGTGNQPQHF
TGTGCCAGCTCATATGGGACAGGCAATCAGCCCCAGCATTTT
>TRBJ2-7|TRBV12-5|14|TRBD2|-
CASGLGTSGDEQYF
TGTGCTAGTGGTTTGGGGACTAGCGGGGACGAGCAGTACTTC
>TRBJ1-2|TRBV29-1|12|-|-
CSTVGEEYGYTF
TGCAGCACCGTAGGGGAGGAATATGGCTACACCTTC
>TRBJ2-3|TRBV5-1|14|TRBD1|-
CASGRDRKTDTQYF
TGCGCCAGCGGCCGGGACAGGAAGACAGATACGCAGTATTTT
>TRBJ2-5|TRBV5-6|15|-|-
CASSSLLSTQETQYF
TGTGCCAGCAGCTCTCTCCTCAGTACCCAAGAGACCCAGTACTTC
>TRBJ2-5|TRBV5-5|16|TRBD2|few
CASSGGTSGRSETQYF
TGTGCCAGCAGCGGCGGGACTAGCGGGAGGTCAGAGACCCAGTACTTC
>TRBJ2-7|TRBV27|12|-|-
CASRHEGHEQYF
TGTGCCAGCAGGCACGAGGGCCACGAGCAGTACTTC
>TRBJ1-6|TRBV5-4|16|TRBD1|-
CASSLSGQASPRPLHF
TGTGCCAGCAGCCTGTCCGGACAGGCTAGCCCGAGGCCCCTCCACTTT
>TRBJ2-7|TRBV7-2|12|-|-
CASSFSFGHAYF
TGTGCCAGCAGCTTTTCGTTTGGACATGCCTACTTC
>TRBJ1-4|TRBV18|15|TRBD1|once
CASSPGGDRGEKLFF
TGTGCCAGCTCACCAGGCGGTGACAGGGGGGAAAAACTGTTTTTT
>TRBJ1-4|TRBV5-6|17|-|-
CASSLAFEGVKNEKLFF
TGTGCCAGCAGCTTGGCCTTCGAAGGGGTGAAAAATGAAAAACTGTTTTTT
>TRBJ1-1|TRBV16|14|-|-
CASSQAAGNTEAFF
TGTGCCAGCAGCCAAGCAGCGGGGAACACTGAAGCTTTCTTT
>TRBJ1-4|TRBV9|15|-|-
CASSVGRGVGEKLFF
TGTGCCAGCAGCGTAGGCAGGGGAGTCGGTGAAAAACTGTTTTTT
>TRBJ1-5|TRBV2|15|-|few
CASTPGTHSNQPQHF
TGTGCCAGCACCCCGGGAACACATAGCAATCAGCCCCAGCATTTT
>TRBJ2-5|TRBV9|15|TRBD1|-
CASSAPGTGLETQYF
TGTGCCAGCAGCGCACCCGGGACAGGGTTAGAGACCCAGTACTTC
>TRBJ1-1|TRBV11-2|15|TRBD1|-
CASSSVRGLGTEAFF
TGTGCCAGCAGCTCGGTCAGGGGGCTCGGTACTGAAGCTTTCTTT
>TRBJ2-7|TRBV4-1|18|-|medium-sized
CASSQVAEGVGQGSEQYF
TGCGCCAGCAGCCAAGTGGCAGAGGGGGTGGGGCAGGGCTCCGAGCAGTACTTC
>TRBJ2-7|TRBV6-6|14|TRBD1|once
CASSYSDRGYEQYF
TGTGCCAGCAGTTACTCGGACAGGGGATACGAGCAGTACTTC
>TRBJ1-2|TRBV5-1|13|TRBD1|few
CASSPGQDYGYTF
TGCGCCAGCAGCCCGGGACAGGACTATGGCTACACCTTC
>TRBJ2-7|TRBV20-1|10|TRBD1|-
CSASGQGQYF
TGCAGTGCTAGCGGACAGGGGCAGTACTTC
>TRBJ2-2|TRBV7-3|16|-|-
CASSRSTGGTTGELFF
TGTGCCAGCAGCCGCTCGACAGGCGGTACCACCGGGGAGCTGTTTTTT
>TRBJ1-5|TRBV9|14|-|-
CASSVGGPGQPQHF
TGTGCCAGCAGCGTAGGAGGGCCGGGTCAGCCCCAGCATTTT
>TRBJ1-1|TRBV7-9|15|-|-
CASSYIVGRGTEAFF
TGTGCCAGCAGCTACATTGTCGGGCGGGGGACTGAAGCTTTCTTT
>TRBJ1-5|TRBV19|13|-|few
CASKGSGNQPQHF
TGTGCCAGTAAAGGGAGTGGCAATCAGCCCCAGCATTTT
>TRBJ1-5|TRBV7-2|13|-|-
CASSLQGNQPQHF
TGTGCCAGCAGCTTGCAGGGCAATCAGCCCCAGCATTTT
>TRBJ1-3|TRBV4-3|16|-|-
CASSQVAGFSGNTIYF
TGCGCCAGCAGCCAAGTGGCGGGGTTCTCTGGAAACACCATATATTTT
>TRBJ2-7|TRBV6-7|13|-|-
CASNRNLWDEQYF
TGTGCCAGCAACAGAAACCTCTGGGACGAGCAGTACTTC
>TRBJ2-2|TRBV7-2|16|TRBD1|-
CASSPRTGGSTGELFF
TGTGCCAGCAGCCCCAGGACAGGGGGTAGCACCGGGGAGCTGTTTTTT
>TRBJ2-1|TRBV5-4|16|-|-
CASSLATAGTYNEQFF
TGTGCCAGCAGCTTGGCCACGGCGGGAACCTACAATGAGCAGTTCTTC
>TRBJ2-7|TRBV30|13|-|-
CAWRTDNPYEQYF
TGTGCCTGGAGAACGGACAACCCCTACGAGCAGTACTTC
>TRBJ2-7|TRBV6-1|11|TRBD1|once
CASRQGNEQYF
TGTGCCAGTCGACAGGGCAACGAGCAGTACTTC
>TRBJ2-1|TRBV7-7|15|TRBD1|-
CASSTGTGIHNEQFF
TGTGCCAGCAGCACGGGGACAGGGATCCACAATGAGCAGTTCTTC
>TRBJ1-5|TRBV30|16|-|-
CAWSGGLIGSNQPQHF
TGTGCCTGGAGTGGGGGACTGATAGGAAGCAATCAGCCCCAGCATTTT
>TRBJ2-2|TRBV7-3|16|TRBD2|-
CASSLLAGGGTGELFF
TGTGCCAGCAGCTTACTCGCGGGAGGTGGCACCGGGGAGCTGTTTTTT
>TRBJ2-3|TRBV10-3|14|-|-
CAINSGTSTDTQYF
TGTGCCATCAACTCCGGGACTAGCACAGATACGCAGTATTTT
>TRBJ2-7|TRBV7-2|13|-|-
CASSRSGSYEQYF
TGTGCCAGCAGCCGTAGCGGCTCCTACGAGCAGTACTTC
>TRBJ2-2|TRBV4-2|15|TRBD1|once
CASSRDRGVGGELFF
TGTGCCAGCAGTCGGGACAGGGGGGTTGGCGGGGAGCTGTTTTTT
>TRBJ2-1|TRBV25-1|16|-|-
CASSEVAGGSYNEQFF
TGTGCCAGCAGTGAAGTCGCCGGGGGATCCTACAATGAGCAGTTCTTC